This T cell receptor (beta chain) was recovered during a study of CXCR3-negative and CXCR3-positive naive CD8 T cells. About the research overall: Overall TRB read output was about 135 million, and each library contained about 1.5 +/- 0.3 million reads.

Germline CDR1 is SEHNR and CDR2 is FQNEAQ (reference sequence). The length of the CDR3 is 13 residues. General study points: CXCR3-positive naive cells carried more hydrophobic TRB CDR3s than CXCR3-negative ones.

Sorts performed in triplicate captured more than 250,000 cells each from every CD8+ T cell subset. Preparation of TRB cDNA libraries relied on 5' RACE carrying UMI labels. From its re-call of the 5' RACE reads, TCRdb lists each CDR3 protein once, without DNA. The sample data list 150,000 to 180,000 distinct CDR3 sequences. Turning to this clonotype: The antigen is unknown.

The sequence derives from a human donor in good health. Some clones in this sample may be carry-over from other donors' samples. The chain has TRBV7-9 and TRBJ1-2; with no DNA, the TCRdb D assignment of TRBD1 cannot be verified. Material: naive CXCR3+ CD8+ T cells from blood. The subset denotes: CD45RO-CCR7+CD27+CD95- naive CD8+ T cells expressing CXCR3 (TNR3+). The CDR3 reads CASNVGQGYGYTF. Filled out from reference TRBV7-9 and TRBJ1-2, the complete variable domain reads DTGVSQNPRHKITKRGQNVTFRCDPISEHNRLYWYRQTLGQGPEFLTYFQNEAQLEKSRLLSDRFSAERPKGSFSTLEIQRTEQGDSAMYLCASNVGQGYGYTFGSGTRLTVV.